This T cell receptor (beta chain) originates from a study of OX40 agonist ivuxolimab in advanced cancers. The CDR3 has 16 residues. Looked up from germline, CDR1 is SNHLY and CDR2 is FYNNEI. With 6 bases removed from V and 0 bases from J, the gap between germline ends came to 14 bases. Libraries were prepared by immunoSEQ multiplex PCR; TCRdb keeps only in-frame clonotypes and omits some of them. Among about 140,000 clones listed, roughly nine tenths were seen once. This specimen consisted of CD4+ or CD8+ T cells sorted from blood, obtained in a trial of the OX40 agonist ivuxolimab. The rearrangement joins TRBV2 to TRBJ1-4; possibly TRBD1 for D (6 bases). This TCR derives from an adult with an advanced solid tumor such as melanoma, head and neck, liver or kidney cancer. As DNA, the CDR3 is TGTGCCAGCAGCCGAAACGGACAGACAACTAATGAAAAACTGTTTTTT. This codes for CASSRNGQTTNEKLFF.